This TCR beta chain was identified during a study of T cell repertoires in cytomegalovirus infection. At the level of the study: CMV epitopes in the study were HLA-C-restricted (recently identified) and HLA-B-restricted (well studied). CMV infection and matching HLA type were both indicated by public TCR beta signatures.

The CDR3 loop spans 15 amino acids. Trimming cost V 11 bases and J 0 bases, with 18 bases left between them. Germline V CDR1 and CDR2: SEHNR, FQNEAQ (reference sequence). Each CDR3 protein gets one entry after TCRdb re-called the reads with MiXCR. The sample consists of about 350,000 distinct CDR3 sequences, about 32% of them appearing once. Worth noting for this clonotype: The antigen remains undetermined.

The rearrangement joins TRBV7-9 to TRBJ2-3, with D perhaps TRBD1 (5 bases). The sequences come from cultured PBMCs, collected from culture after CMV antigen stimulation. The receptor comes from a human donor in good health (CMV status not recorded). Some clones in this sample may be carry-over from other donors' samples. The chain's CDR3 is CADSPNGASTDTQYF. CDR3 sequence (DNA): TGTGCCGACTCACCGAATGGGGCTAGCACAGATACGCAGTATTTT.